The 22 T cell receptor beta chains below were found in one sample sequenced in a study of blood T cell repertoires in COVID-19 (dated by TCRdb to 2019 to 2021). Libraries came from the immunoSEQ multiplex PCR assay. TCRdb holds this immuneACCESS table with in-frame rearrangements only. Some clones are missing; in checked studies, unresolved V genes explain under half, and the rest has no known cause. The table for this sample lists some 290,000 clones; about 86% of them were counted only once. The ten largest account for less than 4% of the sample. Sequencing was carried out using peripheral blood. All receptors come from a man aged 18 to 29 with active or convalescent COVID-19.

V and J are TRBV2 and TRBJ1-5, with TRBD1 as a possible D gene (5 bases). The length of the CDR3 is 15 residues. The germline V and J ends were trimmed by 3 bases and 5 bases, with 14 bases remaining between them. The germline gives CDR1 SNHLY, CDR2 FYNNEI. CDR3 sequence (DNA): TGTGCCAGCAGTGAGCTAATGGGGCGCGATCAGCCCCAGCATTTT. This sequence encodes CASSELMGRDQPQHF.

This clone was seen only once. The germline gene is not matched at one end of the junction; a read error may be the cause. V usage is TRBV11-2 and J usage is TRBJ2-1, with a possible D match to TRBD2 (6 bases). The CDR3 extends over 15 amino acids. CDR1 SGHAT and CDR2 FQNNGV come from the germline V gene. The CDR3 DNA sequence: TGTGCCAGCAGCCTAGAAGTAGGAGGGAACAATGAGCAGTTCTTC. This codes for CASSLEVGGNNEQFF.

Written as DNA, the CDR3 is TGTGCCAGCAGTTACTGGGCCGGTAGGACTAACTATGGCTACACCTTC. It encodes CASSYWAGRTNYGYTF. This rearrangement joins TRBV6-2 or TRBV6-3 to TRBJ1-2; the D is unclear. The CDR3 totals 16 residues. Germline values: CDR1 MNHEY, CDR2 SVGEGT. The V end lost 1 base, the J end lost 0 bases, and 12 bases lay between the germline ends.

The chain joins TRBV18 to TRBJ1-1; 10 nucleotides agree with TRBD1. J was trimmed by 3 bases and V by 3 bases; bases with no gene match: 7. CDR1 is KGHSH and CDR2 is LQKENI in the germline V gene. The CDR3 covers 16 residues. The CDR3: CASSPFDRGQHTEAFF. The DNA for the CDR3 is TGTGCCAGCTCACCTTTCGACAGGGGGCAGCACACTGAAGCTTTCTTT.

The chain has TRBV12-1 and TRBJ1-4; TRBD1, the table's D call, lacks a check against the DNA. TRBV12-1 is a listed pseudogene. The CDR3 runs 14 residues. CDR3 in amino acids: CASSFRDRGEKLFF. Here the CDR3 DNA reads TGTGCCAGCAGCTTTCGGGACAGGGGTGAAAAACTGTTTTTT.

This chain connects TRBV28 to TRBJ1-1, with TRBD1 as a possible D gene (5 bases). Germline loops: CDR1 MDHEN, CDR2 SYDVKM. The V and J ends lost 5 bases and 12 bases respectively, with 22 bases between them. The CDR3 runs to 14 residues. This CDR3 reads CASSREGGAYRTFF. CDR3 bases: TGTGCCAGCAGTCGCGAGGGAGGGGCCTACCGGACTTTCTTT.

The gene calls are TRBV19 and TRBJ2-1, with TRBD1 identical over 11 bases. V shed 3 bases, J shed 5 bases, and the junction held 3 bases outside the gene matches. Germline V gives CDR1 LNHDA, CDR2 SQIVND (reference sequence). The CDR3 covers 15 residues. CDR3 protein: CASSIVGQGDNEQFF. The CDR3 coding sequence is TGTGCCAGTAGTATCGTGGGACAGGGGGACAATGAGCAGTTCTTC.

This CDR3 is CATRRGGRDEQYF. DNA of the CDR3: TGTGCCACCAGACGCGGGGGACGCGACGAGCAGTACTTC. This chain connects TRBV15 to TRBJ2-7, with 7 bases identical to TRBD2. J lost 5 bases, V lost 6 bases, and 7 bases had no gene match. This CDR3 contains 13 residues. Germline V gene data show CDR1 as LNHNV and CDR2 as YYDKDF (reference sequence).

This clone was observed a few times. The chain couples TRBV9 to TRBJ2-1; 7 bases match TRBD2. Germline assignment: CDR1 SGDLS and CDR2 YYNGEE. V lost 0 bases and J lost 4; bases outside the gene matches: 10. The CDR3 covers 17 residues. CDR3 bases: TGTGCCAGCAGCGTAGACCCGCAAGCGGGGATTTACAATGAGCAGTTCTTC. Translation: CASSVDPQAGIYNEQFF.

The CDR3 loop reads CASSLGQRQNTEAFF. The DNA of the CDR3 is TGCGCCAGCAGCTTGGGGCAGAGACAAAACACTGAAGCTTTCTTT. The chain combines TRBV5-1 with TRBJ1-1, with D uncertain. Per germline, CDR1 SGHRS and CDR2 YFSETQ. Trimming took off 0 bases at V and 2 bases at J, with 11 bases between the two ends. The CDR3 sequence is 15 residues long.

The gene calls are TRBV18 and TRBJ1-1; tentatively, D is TRBD1 (5 bases). This CDR3 is 14 amino acids long. The germline gives CDR1 KGHSH, CDR2 LQKENI. V was pared by 0 bases and J by 5 bases, with 10 bases between. The CDR3 DNA follows: TGTGCCAGCTCACCACCTTTGGGGGGGACTGAAGCTTTCTTT. It is translated as CASSPPLGGTEAFF.

V usage is TRBV21-1 and J usage is TRBJ2-7; the table's D call of TRBD1 was not tested on the DNA. TRBV21-1 is annotated as a pseudogene. The CDR3 is 16 residues long. In DNA, the CDR3 is TGTGCCAGCACCCAAGCAGGACGTCAAAGGGGGTACGAGCAGTACTTC. As protein: CASTQAGRQRGYEQYF.

This rearrangement joins TRBV19 to TRBJ1-3; 8 nucleotides line up with TRBD1. V gave up 3 bases and J gave up 7 bases; unmatched junction bases: 8. Germline V lookup: CDR1 LNHDA, CDR2 SQIVND (reference sequence). This CDR3 has 15 amino acids. CDR3 in amino acids: CASSISRTGRNTIYF. In nucleotides, the CDR3 is TGTGCCAGTAGTATCTCGAGGACAGGGCGGAACACCATATATTTT.

The table lists this clone with a count of one. CDR3 DNA sequence: TGCGCCAGCAGCACCGACGGGTTCAATCAGCCCCAGCATTTT. It encodes CASSTDGFNQPQHF. The V and J genes are TRBV5-1 and TRBJ1-5; D unresolved. CDR3 length: 14 amino acids. V lost 4 bases to trimming and J lost 3 bases, with 11 bases between them. The V gene's germline CDR1 is SGHRS and CDR2 YFSETQ. Full variable domain (missing parts from reference TRBV5-1 and TRBJ1-5): KAGVTQTPRYLIKTRGQQVTLSCSPISGHRSVSWYQQTPGQGLQFLFEYFSETQRNKGNFPGRFSGRQFSNSRSEMNVSTLELGDSALYLCASSTDGFNQPQHFGDGTRLSIL.

V and J are TRBV29-1 and TRBJ2-7; D possibly corresponds to TRBD2 (6 bases). The ends were cut back, 6 bases at V and 0 bases at J, with 9 bases in the middle. The CDR3 covers 12 residues. CDR1 is SQVTM and CDR2 is ANQGSEA in the germline V gene. The CDR3 is CSVRGDSYEQYF. Here the CDR3 DNA reads TGCAGCGTCCGCGGGGACTCCTACGAGCAGTACTTC.

This clone has just a few counts. The gene calls are TRBV29-1 and TRBJ2-7, with TRBD1 matching over 10 bases. The length of the CDR3 is 14 residues. J gave up 1 base and V 7 bases, and 7 bases lay outside the gene matches. CDR1 and CDR2 from the germline V gene are SQVTM and ANQGSEA. Here the CDR3 reads CSALGTGDSYEQYF. The CDR3 nucleotides read TGCAGCGCCCTTGGGACAGGGGATTCCTACGAGCAGTACTTC.

The chain employs TRBV6-5 and TRBJ1-2, with 9 bases lining up with TRBD1. Germline V gene sequence: CDR1 MNHEY, CDR2 SVGAGI. After removal of 3 bases from V and 7 bases from J, the junction contained 6 bases not matched to a gene. The CDR3 spans 14 residues. In DNA form, the CDR3 reads TGTGCCAGCAGTTATTTCACAGGGGGCGGTGGCTACACCTTC. Its translation: CASSYFTGGGGYTF.

The rearrangement uses TRBV2 and TRBJ1-5; no definite D call. The germline V gene encodes CDR1 SNHLY and CDR2 FYNNEI. This CDR3 contains 14 residues. V was clipped by 7 bases and J by 3 bases, with 13 bases between them. In nucleotides, the CDR3 is TGTGCCAGCAATGGACTGGGCACCAATCAGCCCCAGCATTTT. This sequence encodes CASNGLGTNQPQHF.

The chain uses TRBV19 and TRBJ2-3; D is unclear. The CDR3 sequence is 14 residues long. The V gene's germline CDR1 is LNHDA and CDR2 SQIVND (reference sequence). V was pared by 3 bases and J by 3 bases, with 10 bases between. This CDR3 is CASSISRPTDTQYF. The CDR3 coding sequence is TGTGCCAGTAGTATCTCCAGGCCTACAGATACGCAGTATTTT.

This chain uses TRBV15 with TRBJ2-5; D may be TRBD2 (6 bases). There are 15 residues in the CDR3. Germline V gene data show CDR1 as LNHNV and CDR2 as YYDKDF (reference sequence). V was cut by 6 bases and J by 2 bases, with 16 bases left in between. For the CDR3, the DNA is TGTGCCACCAGTCTCCGGGGACTCGGACAAGAGACCCAGTACTTC. Protein product: CATSLRGLGQETQYF.

The chain combines TRBV27 with TRBJ2-1; TRBD2 is a possible D gene (5 bases). Trimming took off 0 bases at V and 0 bases at J, with 12 bases between the two ends. The CDR3 extends over 17 amino acids. Per germline, CDR1 MNHEY and CDR2 SMNVEV (reference sequence). The CDR3 region has the DNA TGTGCCAGCAGTTTATCGAATAGCGCCATCTCCTACAATGAGCAGTTCTTC. As protein: CASSLSNSAISYNEQFF.

DNA for the CDR3: TGTGCCAGTAGTGGGACAGGGACTAACTATGGCTACACCTTC. It encodes CASSGTGTNYGYTF. The genes are TRBV19 and TRBJ1-2, with 9 positions matching TRBD1. CDR1 and CDR2 (germline): LNHDA, SQIVND (reference sequence). The V segment lost 5 bases and the J segment 0 bases; nucleotides outside the gene matches: 1. This CDR3 is built from 14 residues.